The 27 T cell receptor beta chains below all came from one sample that was sequenced in a study of blood T cell repertoires in COVID-19. Data came from immunoSEQ multiplex PCR; TCRdb stores just in-frame clones and leaves some out. The sample holds hundreds of thousands of clones, 80% to 90% seen once. Material for sequencing was PBMCs or T cells enriched from blood (not recorded which). These receptors came from a man between 18 and 35 years old who had recovered from COVID-19.

The chain uses TRBV7-9 and TRBJ2-7, with D possibly matching TRBD1 (5 bases). The CDR3 sequence is 14 residues long. Germline lookup yields CDR1 SEHNR and CDR2 FQNEAQ (reference sequence). With 5 bases removed from V and 3 bases from J, the gap between germline ends came to 14 bases. This chain's CDR3 is CASSPFMDNYEQYF. The CDR3, as DNA: TGTGCCAGCAGCCCATTCATGGACAACTACGAGCAGTACTTC. The entire variable domain, with the rest obtained from reference TRBV7-9 and TRBJ2-7, is as follows: DTGVSQNPRHKITKRGQNVTFRCDPISEHNRLYWYRQTLGQGPEFLTYFQNEAQLEKSRLLSDRFSAERPKGSFSTLEIQRTEQGDSAMYLCASSPFMDNYEQYFGPGTRLTVT.

This chain uses TRBV12-3 or TRBV12-4 with TRBJ1-3; D ambiguous. The CDR3 runs to 13 residues. Trimming took off 4 bases at V and 2 bases at J, with 6 bases between the two ends. DNA of the CDR3: TGTGCCAGCAGTTCAACAGCTGGAAACACCATATATTTT. It codes for CASSSTAGNTIYF.

J is TRBJ2-2 and V is TRBV27; 7 bases are a match to TRBD1. CDR1 is MNHEY and CDR2 is SMNVEV in the germline V gene (reference sequence). The ends lost 6 bases at V and 3 bases at J; junction bases unmatched: 10. This CDR3 spans 16 amino acids. The CDR3: CASRMTGFPHTGELFF. For the CDR3, the DNA is TGTGCCAGCAGGATGACAGGGTTTCCTCACACCGGGGAGCTGTTTTTT.

This clone was seen only a few times. The rearrangement uses TRBV2 and TRBJ1-1, with TRBD1 as a possible D gene (5 bases). CDR1 SNHLY and CDR2 FYNNEI come from the germline V gene. This CDR3 has 12 residues. V gave up 8 bases and J gave up 1 base, with 8 bases separating them. Here the CDR3 DNA reads TGTGCCAGCGGGGGAGGGAACACTGAAGCTTTCTTT. It yields the protein CASGGGNTEAFF.

This clone was detected once. The chain uses TRBV12-3 or TRBV12-4 and TRBJ1-2; possible D gene TRBD1, 5 bases. The CDR3 has 13 residues. V was shortened by 7 bases and J by 4 bases, with 13 bases between the two germline ends. CDR3 residues: CASKTETSYGYTF. The DNA for the CDR3 is TGTGCCAGCAAGACAGAAACGTCCTATGGCTACACCTTC.

V is TRBV7-8 and J is TRBJ1-6; TRBD1 agrees at 10 bases. The germline CDR1 and CDR2 sequences are SGHVS and FQNEAQ. Germline trimming cut 7 bases from V and 1 base from J; bases unmatched to any gene: 4. CDR3 length: 16 residues. CDR3 sequence (DNA): TGTGCCAGCAAGGGACAGGGGTGGTCCTATAATTCACCCCTCCACTTT. Translated: CASKGQGWSYNSPLHF.

V usage is TRBV4-2 and J usage is TRBJ2-7; a weak D match, TRBD1 (6 bases). V was pared by 1 base and J by 3 bases, with 13 bases between. Germline CDR1 is LGHNA and CDR2 is YNFKEQ. The CDR3 loop spans 15 amino acids. In DNA, the CDR3 is TGTGCCAGCAGCCAAGTTTGGACAGTTGACTACGAGCAGTACTTC. It codes for CASSQVWTVDYEQYF.

This CDR3 reads CASSREATNEKLFF. CDR3 DNA sequence: TGTGCCAGCAGCAGGGAAGCAACTAATGAAAAACTGTTTTTT. J is TRBJ1-4 and V is TRBV2; D is possibly TRBD1 (5 bases). This CDR3 comprises 14 residues. Looked up from germline, CDR1 is SNHLY and CDR2 is FYNNEI. V was shortened by 6 bases and J by 0 bases, with 8 bases between the two germline ends.

The rearrangement joins TRBV4-1 to TRBJ2-3, with 14 bases identical to TRBD2. The germline V gene encodes CDR1 MGHRA and CDR2 YSYEKL. J was trimmed by 0 bases and V by 4 bases; bases with no gene match: 9. This CDR3 is 19 amino acids long. The CDR3 nucleotides are TGCGCCAGCAGCCCGGGACTAGCGGGGGCCGGTCGAAGCACAGATACGCAGTATTTT. As protein: CASSPGLAGAGRSTDTQYF.

This clone is a singleton in its sample. The chain links TRBV6-2 or TRBV6-3 to TRBJ2-3, with D possibly TRBD2 on 6 matching bases. The CDR3 consists of 18 residues. Germline V gene data show CDR1 as MNHEY and CDR2 as SVGEGT. Trimming shortened V by 0 bases and J by 5 bases, and 21 bases separated the two germline ends. CDR3 bases: TGTGCCAGCAGTTACTCGATTGTCGGGAGAGGGAGGCGAGATACGCAGTATTTT. It specifies CASSYSIVGRGRRDTQYF.

The gene calls are TRBV7-3 and TRBJ2-5; D possibly corresponds to TRBD1 (6 bases). V was clipped by 2 bases and J by 4 bases, with 23 bases between them. CDR1 SGHTA and CDR2 FQGTGA come from the germline V gene. This CDR3 region has 18 residues. The CDR3 DNA follows: TGTGCCAGCAGCTTACGCCCGATAGGGCAGGGGAAGGGAGAGACCCAGTACTTC. Protein product: CASSLRPIGQGKGETQYF.

The chain carries TRBV28 and TRBJ1-1; the D is unclear. V lost 3 bases and J lost 2, with 4 bases in between. Germline CDR1 and CDR2: MDHEN and SYDVKM. The length of the CDR3 is 12 residues. CDR3 in DNA: TGTGCCAGCAGTTTGGCAAACACTGAAGCTTTCTTT. Translating it yields CASSLANTEAFF.

The chain employs TRBV7-2 and TRBJ1-1; TRBD1 matches 8 bases. V gave up 1 base and J gave up 6 bases; unmatched junction bases: 10. The CDR3 length is 16 residues. Germline CDR1 reads SGHTA; CDR2 reads FQGNSA. CDR3 sequence: CASSLGATGALSEAFF. CDR3 coding DNA: TGTGCCAGCAGCTTAGGGGCGACAGGGGCGTTGTCTGAAGCTTTCTTT.

V is TRBV5-1 and J is TRBJ1-1, with 8 bases lining up with TRBD1. Germline-derived CDR1 and CDR2 are SGHRS and YFSETQ. The CDR3 spans 14 residues. Germline trimming cut 4 bases from V and 5 bases from J; bases unmatched to any gene: 7. The CDR3 nucleotides read TGCGCCAGCAGCGGAGGACAGGGAAGGACTGAAGCTTTCTTT. This sequence encodes CASSGGQGRTEAFF. The whole variable domain, filled in from reference TRBV5-1 and TRBJ1-1, reads KAGVTQTPRYLIKTRGQQVTLSCSPISGHRSVSWYQQTPGQGLQFLFEYFSETQRNKGNFPGRFSGRQFSNSRSEMNVSTLELGDSALYLCASSGGQGRTEAFFGQGTRLTVV.

This clone has only one observation. V gene TRBV7-9 combines with J gene TRBJ1-6; D possibly corresponds to TRBD1 (6 bases). The CDR3 loop spans 16 amino acids. Germline V CDR1 and CDR2: SEHNR, FQNEAQ (reference sequence). Between the trimmed V and J ends, which lost 1 base and 7 bases, there was a span of 14 bases. The chain's CDR3 is CASSLDLGTPNSPLHF. The CDR3 DNA is TGTGCCAGCAGCTTAGATTTGGGGACACCAAATTCACCCCTCCACTTT.

The chain is built from TRBV5-1 and TRBJ2-3; 8 nucleotides align to TRBD2. The V gene's germline CDR1 is SGHRS and CDR2 YFSETQ. Germline trimming cut 3 bases from V and 3 bases from J; bases unmatched to any gene: 12. The length of the CDR3 is 17 residues. The CDR3 nucleotides read TGCGCCAGCAGCTACGGTCCCGGGACTAGTTCTACAGATACGCAGTATTTT. This sequence encodes CASSYGPGTSSTDTQYF.

The rearrangement links TRBV29-1 to TRBJ1-2; D perhaps matches TRBD1 (5 bases). V gave up 2 bases and J gave up 5 bases, with 18 bases separating them. This CDR3 has 15 residues. In germline, CDR1 is SQVTM, CDR2 ANQGSEA. As DNA, the CDR3 is TGCAGCGTTGAAATATTGGGGGGGGTCCATTATGGCTACACCTTC. It is translated as CSVEILGGVHYGYTF.

This rearrangement joins TRBV7-6 to TRBJ2-5; D unresolved. With 1 base removed from V and 7 bases from J, the gap between germline ends came to 13 bases. There are 14 residues in the CDR3. The germline gives CDR1 SGHVS, CDR2 FNYEAQ. Here the CDR3 reads CASSLEETAGTQYF. In nucleotides, the CDR3 is TGTGCCAGCAGCTTAGAGGAGACCGCCGGGACCCAGTACTTC.

The J gene is TRBJ1-1, the V gene TRBV7-6; D is unclear. The germline gives CDR1 SGHVS, CDR2 FNYEAQ. V was cut by 6 bases and J by 2 bases, with 7 bases left in between. The CDR3 length is 12 residues. This chain's CDR3 is CASRALNTEAFF. The CDR3 DNA sequence: TGTGCCAGCAGGGCATTAAACACTGAAGCTTTCTTT.

This clone was counted once. The J gene is TRBJ2-7, the V gene TRBV28; D not resolved. CDR1 is MDHEN, CDR2 SYDVKM, per germline. V was trimmed by 3 bases and J by 3 bases, leaving 18 bases between them. CDR3 length equals 16 residues. The CDR3 loop is CASSLAPKRQDYEQYF. As DNA, the CDR3 is TGTGCCAGCAGTTTGGCGCCTAAAAGGCAGGACTACGAGCAGTACTTC. Full variable domain (remainder filled in from reference TRBV28 and TRBJ2-7): DVKVTQSSRYLVKRTGEKVFLECVQDMDHENMFWYRQDPGLGLRLIYFSYDVKMKEKGDIPEGYSVSREKKERFSLILESASTNQTSMYLCASSLAPKRQDYEQYFGPGTRLTVT.

The chain employs TRBV23-1 and TRBJ1-4, with TRBD1 identical over 9 bases. TRBV23-1 is assigned to the ORF class and has an uncertain function. V lost 2 bases to trimming and J lost 7 bases; unmatched junction nucleotides: 20. CDR3 length: 20 amino acids. The CDR3 nucleotides read TGCGCCAGCAGTCAAACCGAGAATACCGGGACAGGGTCACGGTGTGAAAAACTGTTTTTT. Amino acids: CASSQTENTGTGSRCEKLFF.

Here the CDR3 reads CASSIRDSEIYNEQFF. As DNA, the CDR3 is TGTGCCAGCAGCATACGGGACAGTGAGATATACAATGAGCAGTTCTTC. The chain recombines TRBV21-1 with TRBJ2-1; TRBD1 is taken as the D call from the table, unchecked against the DNA. TRBV21-1 counts as a pseudogene. This CDR3 has 16 residues.

The chain uses TRBV7-8 and TRBJ1-1, with 7 bases that match TRBD1. Germline CDR1 reads SGHVS; CDR2 reads FQNEAQ. V gave up 6 bases and J gave up 3 bases; unmatched junction bases: 10. The CDR3 totals 15 residues. In nucleotides, the CDR3 is TGTGCCAGCAGGGGGGACAGTCGGATTTACACTGAAGCTTTCTTT. Its protein is CASRGDSRIYTEAFF. The complete variable domain, with remaining parts taken from reference TRBV7-8 and TRBJ1-1, reads GAGVSQSPRYKVAKRGQDVALRCDPISGHVSLFWYQQALGQGPEFLTYFQNEAQLDKSGLPSDRFFAERPEGSVSTLKIQRTQQEDSAVYLCASRGDSRIYTEAFFGQGTRLTVV.

V is TRBV13 and J is TRBJ2-7, with 7 bases lining up with TRBD2. This CDR3 is built from 14 residues. Germline CDR1 reads PRHDT; CDR2 reads FYEKMQ (reference sequence). The V gene end was trimmed by 5 bases and the J gene end by 2 bases; junction bases not matched to a gene: 6. The CDR3 nucleotides read TGTGCCAGCAGCCCTAGGACTAGTCCCTACGAGCAGTACTTC. The encoded protein is CASSPRTSPYEQYF. Drawing the rest from reference TRBV13 and TRBJ2-7, the complete variable domain is AAGVIQSPRHLIKEKRETATLKCYPIPRHDTVYWYQQGPGQDPQFLISFYEKMQSDKGSIPDRFSAQQFSDYHSELNMSSLELGDSALYFCASSPRTSPYEQYFGPGTRLTVT.

V usage is TRBV24-1 and J usage is TRBJ1-2; TRBD1 is a possible D gene (6 bases). V was shortened by 6 bases and J by 2 bases, with 18 bases between the two germline ends. The germline V gene has CDR1 KGHDR and CDR2 SFDVKD. The CDR3 is made up of 16 amino acids. The CDR3 DNA follows: TGTGCCACCAGTAATCCCCCGGGCAGGGGAAACTATGGCTACACCTTC. Protein product: CATSNPPGRGNYGYTF.

The chain links TRBV21-1 to TRBJ2-1; the table names TRBD2, a call not compared with the DNA. TRBV21-1 is designated a pseudogene. The CDR3 is made up of 14 amino acids. The CDR3 DNA sequence: TGTGCCAGCAGCCACAGCGGGGGGGCCATTGAGCAGTTCTTC. This sequence encodes CASSHSGGAIEQFF.

This sequence joins TRBV21-1 and TRBJ1-1; the DNA was not used to check the table's D call, TRBD1. TRBV21-1 counts as a pseudogene. This CDR3 contains 16 residues. CDR3 region: CASSLTQFDRNTEAFF. DNA for the CDR3: TGTGCCAGCAGCCTGACTCAATTTGACAGAAACACTGAAGCTTTCTTT.